This T cell receptor (beta chain) emerged from a study of T cell responses to AZD1222 COVID-19 vaccine. Study findings and constraints: All repertoire sampling was performed exclusively after the peak T cell response.

CDR3 length: 14 amino acids. V gave up 4 bases and J gave up 9 bases; unmatched junction bases: 7. Germline V lookup: CDR1 MGHRA, CDR2 YSYEKL. With regard to this clone: Its antigen is unknown.

TCRdb's table, derived via immunoSEQ multiplex PCR, lists solely in-frame clones and lacks some. The table lists 72,000 or so clones, about 89% of them singletons, with roughly 28% in the top ten. The chain joins TRBV4-1 to TRBJ1-5; 9 bases line up with TRBD1. The sample here was peripheral blood, taken 28 days after the second AZD1222 dose. The TCR sequence derives from an adult who received the AZD1222 COVID-19 vaccine. The CDR3 loop reads CASSPRTGERPQHF. CDR3 coding DNA: TGCGCCAGCAGCCCCCGGACAGGGGAACGGCCCCAGCATTTT.